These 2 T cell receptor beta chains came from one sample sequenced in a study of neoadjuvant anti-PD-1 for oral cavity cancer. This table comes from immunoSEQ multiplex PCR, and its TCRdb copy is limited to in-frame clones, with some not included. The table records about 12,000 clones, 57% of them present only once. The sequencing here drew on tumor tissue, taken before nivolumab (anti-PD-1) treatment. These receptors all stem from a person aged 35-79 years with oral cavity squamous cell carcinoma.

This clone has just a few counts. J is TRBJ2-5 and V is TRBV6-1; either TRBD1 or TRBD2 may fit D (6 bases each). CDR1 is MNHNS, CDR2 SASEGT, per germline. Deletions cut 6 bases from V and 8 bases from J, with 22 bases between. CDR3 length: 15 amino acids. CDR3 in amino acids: CASSPIGPQGGTQYF. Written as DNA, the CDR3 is TGTGCCAGCAGCCCAATAGGGCCACAGGGAGGAACCCAGTACTTC.

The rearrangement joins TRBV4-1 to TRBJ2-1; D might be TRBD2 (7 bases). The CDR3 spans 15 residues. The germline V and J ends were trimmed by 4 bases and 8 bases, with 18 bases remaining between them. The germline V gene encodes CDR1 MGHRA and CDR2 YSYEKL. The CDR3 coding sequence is TGCGCCAGCAGCCGAATCCCCGGGGGGCGCGATGAGCAGTTCTTC. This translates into CASSRIPGGRDEQFF.